A selection of T cell receptor beta chains follows, all from one sample in a study of cytomegalovirus exposure and HLA in healthy donors. Using immunoSEQ multiplex PCR, the repertoire was profiled, and TCRdb retains in-frame clones only, with some absent. The data hold about 180,000 clones, with around 76% observed a single time. The sequencing sample was made of PBMCs. These receptors all come from a woman aged 30 to 39 in good health and CMV-seropositive. The conserved cysteine and the conserved F or W are not part of the CDR3 here.

len,v_gene,j_gene,CDR3aa
14,TRBV5-4,TRBJ1-1,ASSLFTDSMNTEAF
12,TRBV5-6,TRBJ2-5,ASSLTGISETQY
17,TRBV7-6,TRBJ2-3,ASSLNYPTAGDLPGTQY
10,TRBV28,TRBJ1-1,ASSFRGTEAF
15,TRBV1,TRBJ2-5,TSSQDIGRAQRKTQY
14,TRBV5-1,TRBJ2-3,ASSWKRDKSTDTQY
12,TRBV27,TRBJ2-3,ATTSGGAVDTQY
13,TRBV28,TRBJ1-5,ASNKAYYSNQPQH
12,TRBV15,TRBJ2-2,ATRAGGESGELF
13,TRBV27,TRBJ2-7,ASSLTSGGAYEQY
14,TRBV5-8,TRBJ2-1,ASSAMAGGTYNEQF
12,TRBV5-4,TRBJ1-6,ASSSGTVNSPLH
11,TRBV29-1,TRBJ1-2,SVQGRENYGYT
15,TRBV25-1,TRBJ2-7,ASSATSLAGASYEQY
14,TRBV7-8,TRBJ2-3,ASSFWTGGAKDTQY
14,TRBV6-6,TRBJ2-7,ASSYAGQGDSYEQY
13,TRBV19,TRBJ2-5,ASSIDREDQETQY
12,TRBV4-2,TRBJ2-3,ASSPSGFTDTQY
12,TRBV7-7,TRBJ2-3,ASSFGLVGDTQY
11,TRBV6-5,TRBJ1-2,ASSYTANYGYT
15,TRBV5-1,TRBJ2-6,ASSPGQGPMGANVLT
11,TRBV16,TRBJ2-7,ASSQILGGEQY
13,TRBV27,TRBJ2-7,ASSLGTGPSYEQY
13,TRBV10-3,TRBJ1-2,AISGSGDSFYGYT
15,TRBV5-1,TRBJ2-7,ASSLAPGTTDPYEQY
11,TRBV19,TRBJ1-4,ASLGQGTEKLF
12,TRBV7-9,TRBJ2-7,ASSLGTSGVEQY
14,TRBV4-2,TRBJ2-7,ASSHPQAGTSYEQY
16,TRBV5-1,TRBJ2-5,ASSLPTSGGRVKETQY